One and the same sample provided the 2 T cell receptor beta chains below, sequenced in a study of T cell responses to AZD1222 COVID-19 vaccine. Measured with immunoSEQ multiplex PCR; TCRdb has only the in-frame clones, and not every one. The sample has roughly 100,000 clones, 88% seen once. The sample here was peripheral blood, taken on day 0 of AZD1222 vaccination. The receptor source for this set is an adult in good health.

The V and J genes are TRBV6-5 and TRBJ1-4, with TRBD1 matching over 7 bases. This CDR3 contains 14 residues. The V segment lost 5 bases and the J segment 8 bases; nucleotides outside the gene matches: 8. Germline lookup yields CDR1 MNHEY and CDR2 SVGAGI. The CDR3 region has the DNA TGTGCCAGCAGTCGAGACAGGGTTGGCGAAAAACTGTTTTTT. Protein sequence: CASSRDRVGEKLFF.

V gene TRBV2 combines with J gene TRBJ2-1; a possible D gene is TRBD2 (6 bases). Trimming removed 5 bases at V and 2 bases at J, with 13 bases between. The CDR3 loop spans 15 amino acids. From germline, CDR1 is SNHLY and CDR2 FYNNEI. In nucleotides, the CDR3 is TGTGCCAGCAGTTCGATCGGGAGCCCCTACAATGAGCAGTTCTTC. Protein product: CASSSIGSPYNEQFF.